These T cell receptor beta chains were read from a single sample in a study of shared T cell receptors in the human thymus. Sequenced by immunoSEQ multiplex PCR; TCRdb stores in-frame clones only, minus some. The table has 700,000 to 750,000 clones, 70% to 90% seen once; the top ten hold 0.0095% to 0.011%. The same data also contributed to another study, on human thymus T cells.

Specimen: thymocytes. These receptors originate from a girl under three years old with a congenital heart defect. Both conserved end residues are part of each CDR3. D genes are given only for firm matches. Not every row has a clone size; where given, it reads once, few, many or a size class.

TRBV27	TRBD1	18	TRBJ1-5	.	CASSPGQVGDWPNQPQHF	TGTGCCAGCAGCCCGGGACAGGTGGGCGACTGGCCAAATCAGCCCCAGCATTTT
TRBV15	TRBD1	17	TRBJ2-1	once	CATSSDDRDRDYNEQFF	TGTGCCACCAGCAGTGACGACCGGGACAGGGATTACAATGAGCAGTTCTTC
TRBV25-1	TRBD1	14	TRBJ2-7	once	CASITQGASYEQYF	TGTGCCAGCATAACACAGGGGGCGAGTTACGAGCAGTACTTC
TRBV29-1	TRBD2	13	TRBJ2-1	.	CSARGTILNEQFF	TGCAGCGCCCGGGGGACTATACTCAATGAGCAGTTCTTC
TRBV15	.	14	TRBJ2-6	.	CATSRGAGANVLTF	TGTGCCACCAGCAGAGGCGCGGGGGCCAACGTCCTGACTTTC
TRBV27	.	14	TRBJ2-3	.	CASSTDTSTDTQYF	TGTGCCAGCAGTACAGATACCTCCACAGATACGCAGTATTTT
TRBV18	.	17	TRBJ2-1	.	CASSPPLDTVQCNEQFF	TGTGCCAGCTCACCACCCTTGGACACCGTTCAGTGCAATGAGCAGTTCTTC
TRBV28	.	15	TRBJ2-7	.	CASRQGRGESYEQYF	TGTGCCAGCAGGCAGGGGAGGGGAGAATCCTACGAGCAGTACTTC
TRBV7-8	TRBD1	15	TRBJ2-2	.	CASRLGQGNTGELFF	TGTGCCAGCAGATTGGGACAGGGGAACACCGGGGAGCTGTTTTTT
TRBV11-1	.	13	TRBJ1-2	few	CASSLDHNYGYTF	TGTGCCAGCAGCTTAGATCATAACTATGGCTACACCTTC
TRBV5-1	.	13	TRBJ2-1	.	CASSLHLHNEQFF	TGCGCCAGCAGCTTGCACTTGCACAATGAGCAGTTCTTC
TRBV28	.	14	TRBJ1-1	.	CASSSRRRVTEAFF	TGTGCCAGCAGCTCCCGGCGGAGGGTCACTGAAGCTTTCTTT
TRBV4-3	TRBD2	17	TRBJ2-5	few	CASSQDREAGGKETQYF	TGCGCCAGCAGCCAAGATCGGGAAGCGGGGGGAAAAGAGACCCAGTACTTC
TRBV9	TRBD2	16	TRBJ2-4	.	CASSVSGGHTGNIQYF	TGTGCCAGCAGCGTTAGCGGGGGGCACACGGGGAACATTCAGTACTTC
TRBV7-8	TRBD1	17	TRBJ1-5	.	CASSFLDRGYTRGPQHF	TGTGCCAGCAGCTTCTTGGACAGGGGATACACCCGAGGGCCCCAGCATTTT
TRBV5-1	.	14	TRBJ1-2	.	CASSPGLTAYGYTF	TGCGCCAGCAGCCCGGGTCTGACGGCCTATGGCTACACCTTC
TRBV15	TRBD1	13	TRBJ1-2	.	CATSRDRGRGYTF	TGTGCCACCAGCAGGGACAGGGGCAGGGGCTACACCTTC
TRBV11-2	TRBD1	15	TRBJ1-6	.	CASSPQGARASPLHF	TGTGCCAGCAGCCCACAGGGGGCGCGGGCTTCACCCCTCCACTTT
TRBV18	TRBD2	21	TRBJ2-3	.	CASSPPLGGLAEMSSTDTQYF	TGTGCCAGCTCACCACCCCTTGGGGGACTAGCGGAAATGTCTAGCACAGATACGCAGTATTTT
TRBV4-1	TRBD1	18	TRBJ2-6	.	CASSQDGTGSFWANVLTF	TGCGCCAGCAGCCAAGATGGGACAGGGTCGTTCTGGGCCAACGTCCTGACTTTC
TRBV10-1	TRBD1	16	TRBJ2-7	.	CASSEVADRGSYEQYF	TGCGCCAGCAGTGAGGTGGCGGACAGGGGATCCTACGAGCAGTACTTC
TRBV19	TRBD1	14	TRBJ2-7	.	CASSIGTDPYEQYF	TGTGCCAGTAGTATCGGGACAGACCCCTACGAGCAGTACTTC
TRBV7-2	TRBD1	15	TRBJ1-1	.	CASSLPGQGGPEAFF	TGTGCCAGCAGCTTGCCGGGACAGGGGGGCCCTGAAGCTTTCTTT
TRBV5-1	TRBD1	14	TRBJ1-6	.	CASSLEQGTSPLHF	TGCGCCAGCAGCTTGGAACAGGGGACCTCACCCCTCCACTTT
TRBV28	.	13	TRBJ1-1	.	CASRRQDGTEAFF	TGTGCCAGCAGGCGACAGGACGGCACTGAAGCTTTCTTT
TRBV19	.	17	TRBJ1-5	once	CASSIRVRDIDNQPQHF	TGTGCCAGTAGTATCAGAGTCCGGGACATAGATAATCAGCCCCAGCATTTT
TRBV19	TRBD2	15	TRBJ2-7	.	CASSPDFWAGDEQYF	TGTGCCAGTAGCCCGGATTTCTGGGCGGGGGACGAGCAGTACTTC
TRBV9	TRBD2	16	TRBJ2-3	.	CASSTGLAGSTDTQYF	TGTGCCAGCAGCACCGGACTAGCGGGGAGCACAGATACGCAGTATTTT
TRBV4-1	.	14	TRBJ2-7	.	CASSQLGEAYEQYF	TGCGCCAGCAGCCAACTGGGGGAGGCCTACGAGCAGTACTTC
TRBV28	TRBD1	15	TRBJ1-2	.	CASLLSTGVGYGYTF	TGTGCCAGCTTACTTTCGACAGGGGTCGGGTATGGCTACACCTTC
TRBV29-1	.	16	TRBJ1-4	.	CSVGSGGHRLNEKLFF	TGCAGCGTGGGGTCCGGTGGACATCGTCTTAATGAAAAACTGTTTTTT
TRBV18	.	17	TRBJ1-6	.	CASQTEGLGSYNSPLHF	TGTGCCAGCCAGACGGAGGGGTTAGGCTCCTATAATTCACCCCTCCACTTT
TRBV6-4	.	12	TRBJ1-5	.	CASTPPPEPQHF	TGTGCCAGCACTCCCCCACCGGAGCCCCAGCATTTT
TRBV28	.	13	TRBJ1-5	.	CAMGDGFNQPQHF	TGTGCCATGGGCGACGGCTTCAATCAGCCCCAGCATTTT
TRBV5-1	.	14	TRBJ1-1	.	CASSPPGRDTEAFF	TGCGCCAGCAGCCCCCCTGGGCGGGACACTGAAGCTTTCTTT
TRBV5-3	.	16	TRBJ1-5	.	CARKRVGGLGNQPQHF	TGTGCCAGAAAGAGGGTCGGGGGTCTGGGCAATCAGCCCCAGCATTTT
TRBV6-6	TRBD1	15	TRBJ2-4	.	CASSRLRGQGNIQYF	TGTGCCAGCAGCCGACTACGGGGACAGGGAAACATTCAGTACTTC
TRBV28	TRBD2	22	TRBJ2-3	.	CASSLIRFGKLAGGFGADTQYF	TGTGCCAGCAGTTTAATAAGGTTTGGTAAACTAGCGGGGGGTTTTGGCGCAGATACGCAGTATTTT
TRBV11-3	.	16	TRBJ2-3	.	CASSLDGGGKTDTQYF	TGTGCCAGCAGCTTAGATGGAGGGGGCAAGACAGATACGCAGTATTTT
TRBV25-1	.	18	TRBJ1-3	.	CASSEFIVGRPSGNTIYF	TGTGCCAGCAGTGAATTTATCGTGGGGAGACCCTCTGGAAACACCATATATTTT
TRBV27	TRBD1	16	TRBJ2-5	.	CASAHHSRDREETQYF	TGTGCCAGCGCTCACCACAGCCGGGACAGGGAAGAGACCCAGTACTTC
TRBV2	.	14	TRBJ1-1	.	CATKRGSWGTEAFF	TGTGCCACTAAACGGGGGTCCTGGGGCACTGAAGCTTTCTTT
TRBV2	TRBD2	17	TRBJ2-1	.	CASSAGLAGGLSITQFF	TGTGCCAGCAGTGCGGGACTAGCGGGGGGCCTATCTATTACGCAGTTCTTC
TRBV30	.	15	TRBJ1-1	.	CAWNQIIESNTEAFF	TGTGCCTGGAACCAAATCATCGAGTCAAACACTGAAGCTTTCTTT
TRBV12-5	.	16	TRBJ1-1	.	CASGSPRRGNHTEAFF	TGTGCTAGTGGTTCCCCAAGGCGGGGGAACCACACTGAAGCTTTCTTT
TRBV5-8	TRBD1	15	TRBJ2-5	.	CASSVGGGILETQYF	TGTGCCAGCAGCGTAGGGGGCGGAATTTTAGAGACCCAGTACTTC
TRBV5-6	TRBD1	14	TRBJ1-1	.	CASTGDRTNTEAFF	TGTGCCAGCACGGGGGACAGGACGAACACTGAAGCTTTCTTT
TRBV7-9	TRBD2	16	TRBJ2-1	.	CASSLLRGLAGNEQFF	TGTGCCAGCAGCTTATTGAGGGGACTAGCGGGAAATGAGCAGTTCTTC
TRBV6-5	TRBD1	14	TRBJ2-7	few	CASAGQGNGNEQYF	TGTGCCAGTGCGGGACAGGGGAATGGTAACGAGCAGTACTTC
TRBV7-2	.	16	TRBJ2-7	.	CASSLEGEAGSYEQYF	TGTGCCAGCAGCTTAGAAGGGGAGGCAGGCTCCTACGAGCAGTACTTC
TRBV18	.	19	TRBJ2-7	.	CASSPPSEGAPLFAYEQYF	TGTGCCAGCTCACCACCGTCGGAGGGGGCCCCCCTTTTTGCTTACGAGCAGTACTTC
TRBV6-4	TRBD1	16	TRBJ2-2	.	CASSDSKGQDTGELFF	TGTGCCAGCAGTGACTCGAAGGGACAGGACACCGGGGAGCTGTTTTTT
TRBV25-1	TRBD2	16	TRBJ2-7	.	CASGGPGLAGFYEQYF	TGTGCCAGCGGGGGCCCGGGACTAGCGGGGTTCTACGAGCAGTACTTC
TRBV28	TRBD1	17	TRBJ2-2	.	CASSFGGQDRHTGELFF	TGTGCCAGCAGTTTCGGTGGACAGGACCGACACACCGGGGAGCTGTTTTTT
TRBV7-9	TRBD1	14	TRBJ2-1	.	CASRHRDSPNEQFF	TGTGCCAGCCGCCACCGGGACAGCCCCAATGAGCAGTTCTTC
TRBV29-1	.	15	TRBJ1-1	.	CSVDQDGSLNTEAFF	TGCAGCGTTGACCAGGACGGGAGCTTGAACACTGAAGCTTTCTTT